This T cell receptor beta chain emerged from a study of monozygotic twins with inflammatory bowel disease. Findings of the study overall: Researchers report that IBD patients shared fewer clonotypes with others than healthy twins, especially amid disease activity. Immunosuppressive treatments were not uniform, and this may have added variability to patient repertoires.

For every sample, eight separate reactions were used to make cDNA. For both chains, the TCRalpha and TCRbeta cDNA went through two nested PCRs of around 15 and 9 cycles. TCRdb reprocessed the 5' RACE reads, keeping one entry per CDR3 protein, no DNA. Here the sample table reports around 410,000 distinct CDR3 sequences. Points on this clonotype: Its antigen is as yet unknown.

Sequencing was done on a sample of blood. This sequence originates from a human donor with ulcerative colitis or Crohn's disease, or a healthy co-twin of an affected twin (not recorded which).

The CDR3 loop reads CASTESIGSSYEQYF. The V and J genes are TRBV28 and TRBJ2-7. Germline lookup yields CDR1 MDHEN and CDR2 SYDVKM. The CDR3 spans 15 residues.